Listed here are 29 T cell receptor beta chains from one sample, sequenced in a study of T cells and Merkel cell carcinoma outcomes. This table comes from immunoSEQ multiplex PCR, and its TCRdb copy is limited to in-frame clones, with some not included. Of about 320 clones in the sample, 85% to 90% were seen once. Sequenced material: tumor tissue from Merkel cell carcinoma. Receptors originate from a human donor with Merkel cell carcinoma.

The genes are TRBV28 and TRBJ2-3; TRBD2 agrees at 8 bases. Unmatched junction bases numbered 1, after V lost 4 bases and J lost 1 base. In germline, CDR1 is MDHEN, CDR2 SYDVKM. The CDR3 covers 14 residues. CDR3 DNA: TGTGCCAGCAGTTCAGCGGGGGGCACAGATACGCAGTATTTT. Residues: CASSSAGGTDTQYF.

This clone was found once. The rearrangement joins TRBV4-3 to TRBJ2-1, with 9 bases fitting TRBD2. The trim removed 0 bases at V and 7 bases at J, leaving 13 bases unmatched. This CDR3 is built from 18 residues. From germline, CDR1 is LGHNA and CDR2 YSLEER. DNA for the CDR3: TGCGCCAGCAGCCAAGATTTCGCGGGAGGGCCGGGGTGGAATGAGCAGTTCTTC. It codes for CASSQDFAGGPGWNEQFF.

CDR3 in amino acids: CASSLDRSVSTEAFF. CDR3 DNA: TGTGCCAGCAGCTTAGATCGTTCGGTGAGCACTGAAGCTTTCTTT. The J gene is TRBJ1-1, the V gene TRBV11-2; D gene uncertain. The CDR3 has 15 amino acids. The germline CDR1 and CDR2 sequences are SGHAT and FQNNGV. Trimming stripped 0 bases from V and 4 bases from J, with 12 bases between.

The genes are TRBV2 and TRBJ2-7, with a tentative D call TRBD1 (5 bases). This CDR3 is 15 amino acids long. Germline CDR1 reads SNHLY; CDR2 reads FYNNEI. Trimming shortened V by 2 bases and J by 1 base, and 12 bases separated the two germline ends. CDR3 DNA: TGTGCCAGCAGTGAACAGGGAAGGAGTTCCTACGAGCAGTACTTC. It translates to CASSEQGRSSYEQYF.

The DNA of the CDR3 is TGTGCCAGCAGTTTACCCCCGACATCTGGCACAGATACGCAGTATTTT. This sequence encodes CASSLPPTSGTDTQYF. J is TRBJ2-3 and V is TRBV28; D is ambiguous. Trimming removed 2 bases from V and 1 base from J, with 13 bases in between. Germline CDR1 reads MDHEN; CDR2 reads SYDVKM. The CDR3 covers 16 residues.

The chain couples TRBV9 to TRBJ2-3; either TRBD1 or TRBD2 may fit D (5 bases each). Trimming took off 4 bases at V and 9 bases at J, with 18 bases between the two ends. This CDR3 spans 14 amino acids. Germline-derived CDR1 and CDR2 are SGDLS and YYNGEE. The CDR3 DNA reads TGTGCCAGCAGCCCAATGCCGGGACCCGTAACGCAGTATTTT. Its translation: CASSPMPGPVTQYF.

The rearrangement links TRBV29-1 to TRBJ2-1; 7 nucleotides match TRBD2. V trimming: 0 bases; J trimming: 6 bases; junction bases outside the gene matches: 11. The CDR3 totals 16 residues. CDR1 is SQVTM and CDR2 is ANQGSEA in the germline V gene. The CDR3 nucleotides are TGCAGCGTTGAAGATCGGATAATAGCGGGCCCCAATGAGCAGTTCTTC. It encodes CSVEDRIIAGPNEQFF.

This clone was counted between two and nine times. The V call is TRBV7-2, the J call TRBJ2-3; D remains ambiguous. This CDR3 has 13 residues. Germline V gene sequence: CDR1 SGHTA, CDR2 FQGNSA. V lost 3 bases to trimming and J lost 3 bases, with 7 bases between them. This CDR3 is CASSFWGTDTQYF. The CDR3 DNA is TGTGCCAGCAGCTTCTGGGGAACAGATACGCAGTATTTT.

This chain links TRBV27 with TRBJ2-1; possible D gene TRBD1, 6 bases. Trimming shortened V by 4 bases and J by 0 bases, and 13 bases separated the two germline ends. This CDR3 region has 16 residues. Germline assignment: CDR1 MNHEY and CDR2 SMNVEV (reference sequence). The CDR3 DNA follows: TGTGCCAGCAGTTACGCAGGGGCCCCCTCCTACAATGAGCAGTTCTTC. Translating gives CASSYAGAPSYNEQFF.

This chain joins TRBV27 and TRBJ2-2; TRBD2 matches at 7 bases. This CDR3 is 15 amino acids long. Germline V gene lookup returns CDR1 MNHEY and CDR2 SMNVEV (reference sequence). J was trimmed by 6 bases and V by 6 bases; bases with no gene match: 10. Here the CDR3 DNA reads TGTGCCAGCAGAGCGAGCGGGACGGGGTCCGGGGAGCTGTTTTTT. This codes for CASRASGTGSGELFF.

On this clone: One end of the junction fails to match germline, which may point to a read error. The sample holds other DNA sequences that translate to the same CDR3. The V gene is TRBV7-9, the J gene TRBJ2-7, with D possibly TRBD1 on 6 matching bases. Germline V gene sequence: CDR1 SEHNR, CDR2 FQNEAQ (reference sequence). CDR3 length: 15 amino acids. The CDR3 is CASNQARDIPYEQYF. The CDR3 coding sequence is TGTGCTAGCAATCAGGCCCGGGACATACCTTACGAGCAGTACTTC.

This clone appeared once. This chain uses TRBV18 with TRBJ2-6, with D possibly TRBD2 on 5 matching bases. Germline values: CDR1 KGHSH, CDR2 LQKENI. This CDR3 has 18 amino acids. V lost 5 bases, J lost 5 bases, and 22 bases lay in between. The CDR3 DNA reads as TGTGCCAGCTCATACTCCGAGGACTTACAAAGTCGGGCCAACGTCCTGACTTTC. Protein sequence: CASSYSEDLQSRANVLTF.

The rearrangement uses TRBV28 and TRBJ2-3; D is unresolved. V shed 6 bases and J shed 2 bases, with 6 bases lying between them. Germline V gene sequence: CDR1 MDHEN, CDR2 SYDVKM. The CDR3 consists of 12 residues. The CDR3 coding sequence is TGTGCCAGCAGCCCTCACACAGATACGCAGTATTTT. Translated, it gives CASSPHTDTQYF.

The chain carries TRBV6-1 and TRBJ2-2, with unresolved D. Deletions cut 7 bases from V and 4 bases from J, with 7 bases between. The CDR3 is 12 amino acids. CDR1 MNHNS and CDR2 SASEGT come from the germline V gene. The CDR3 DNA sequence: TGTGCCAGCAACACGATCACCGGGGAGCTGTTTTTT. It translates to CASNTITGELFF.

V is TRBV27 and J is TRBJ2-7; no clear D gene. Trimming removed 2 bases from V and 6 bases from J, with 5 bases in between. The CDR3 is 11 amino acids. Germline loops: CDR1 MNHEY, CDR2 SMNVEV (reference sequence). The CDR3 protein is CASSLGSEQYF. The CDR3 nucleotides read TGTGCCAGCAGTTTAGGATCCGAGCAGTACTTC.

This chain links TRBV7-2 with TRBJ2-7, with 8 bases that match TRBD1. V lost 4 bases, J lost 2 bases, and 4 bases stayed unmatched. Germline V lookup: CDR1 SGHTA, CDR2 FQGNSA. CDR3 size: 14 residues. CDR3 region: CASSSADRAYEQYF. CDR3 bases: TGTGCCAGCAGCTCCGCGGACAGGGCCTACGAGCAGTACTTC.

The chain joins TRBV18 to TRBJ2-2; 12 nucleotides line up with TRBD2. Germline loops: CDR1 KGHSH, CDR2 LQKENI. The CDR3 totals 17 residues. The V gene end was trimmed by 7 bases and the J gene end by 5 bases; junction bases not matched to a gene: 11. Here the CDR3 DNA reads TGTGCCAGCTTATCACTAGCGGGAGGTTTGTCGACCGGGGAGCTGTTTTTT. Protein product: CASLSLAGGLSTGELFF.

The chain joins TRBV11-1 to TRBJ2-5; D is uncertain. This CDR3 has 14 residues. V was pared by 0 bases and J by 2 bases, with 7 bases between. Per the germline V gene, CDR1 is SGHAT and CDR2 is FQDESV (reference sequence). CDR3 region: CASSLAGSQETQYF. Here the CDR3 DNA reads TGTGCCAGCAGCTTAGCCGGCAGTCAAGAGACCCAGTACTTC.

V gene TRBV27 combines with J gene TRBJ2-7, with TRBD1 matching over 10 bases. The germline CDR1 and CDR2 sequences are MNHEY and SMNVEV (reference sequence). J gave up 4 bases and V 5 bases, and 5 bases lay outside the gene matches. This CDR3 has 14 amino acids. The CDR3: CASSTGTGEYEQYF. In DNA, the CDR3 is TGTGCCAGCAGTACGGGGACAGGGGAATACGAGCAGTACTTC.

This rearrangement joins TRBV27 to TRBJ2-1; 12 bases line up with TRBD2. The germline V gene encodes CDR1 MNHEY and CDR2 SMNVEV (reference sequence). The CDR3 length is 15 residues. The trim removed 2 bases at V and 10 bases at J, leaving 6 bases unmatched. The DNA for the CDR3 is TGTGCCAGCAGTTTAAGGACTAGCGGGATGGGCGAGCAGTTCTTC. It encodes CASSLRTSGMGEQFF.

This chain uses TRBV20-1 with TRBJ2-1; TRBD2 might be the D (6 bases). V was pared by 3 bases and J by 10 bases, with 10 bases between. CDR3 length: 11 amino acids. CDR1 is DFQATT and CDR2 is SNEGSKA in the germline V gene (reference sequence). The CDR3 loop reads CSASGSLEQFF. CDR3 nucleotide sequence: TGCAGTGCTAGCGGGAGTTTGGAGCAGTTCTTC.

Written as DNA, the CDR3 is TGTGCCAGCGAGGGTGGTTTCGATGAAAAACTGTTTTTT. Protein: CASEGGFDEKLFF. The V call is TRBV4-2, the J call TRBJ1-4; D gene ambiguous. Germline V gives CDR1 LGHNA, CDR2 YNFKEQ. CDR3 length: 13 residues. Trimming left V 8 bases short and J 6 bases short, with 13 bases between.

The V and J genes are TRBV10-2 and TRBJ2-2; D is unclear. V was cut by 0 bases and J by 7 bases, with 9 bases left in between. The CDR3 is 14 residues long. Germline CDR1 WSHSY, CDR2 SAAADI. This CDR3 reads CASSESPTIGELFF. CDR3 DNA sequence: TGCGCCAGCAGTGAGTCGCCTACGATCGGGGAGCTGTTTTTT.

The chain combines TRBV4-2 with TRBJ2-5, with D possibly being TRBD1 or TRBD2 (6 bases each). V lost 5 bases, J lost 3 bases, and 19 bases lay in between. CDR3 length: 16 amino acids. Germline V gives CDR1 LGHNA, CDR2 YNFKEQ. The CDR3 nucleotides read TGTGCCAGCAGCTGGGGGGCCTCGGGATTGGAAGAGACCCAGTACTTC. It is translated as CASSWGASGLEETQYF.

V and J are TRBV7-2 and TRBJ2-5, with 13 bases fitting TRBD2. V lost 3 bases, J lost 2 bases, and 3 bases stayed unmatched. CDR1 is SGHTA and CDR2 is FQGNSA in the germline V gene. The CDR3 length is 16 residues. For the CDR3, the DNA is TGTGCCAGCAGCTTGGGACTAGCGGGAAATCAAGAGACCCAGTACTTC. This translates into CASSLGLAGNQETQYF.

This clone was observed a few times. The chain employs TRBV2 and TRBJ2-5; no reliable D call. The length of the CDR3 is 11 residues. Germline V gene lookup returns CDR1 SNHLY and CDR2 FYNNEI. V was trimmed by 6 bases and J by 4 bases, leaving 6 bases between them. CDR3 amino acids: CASRTVETQYF. CDR3 sequence (DNA): TGTGCCAGCAGGACCGTAGAGACCCAGTACTTC.

CDR3 bases: TGTGCCAGCAGCATATGGGGGACAGGGGACAATGAGCAGTTCTTC. It specifies CASSIWGTGDNEQFF. V usage is TRBV11-1 and J usage is TRBJ2-1, with 10 bases that match TRBD1. V gave up 5 bases and J gave up 5 bases; unmatched junction bases: 6. Germline loops: CDR1 SGHAT, CDR2 FQDESV (reference sequence). The CDR3 length is 15 residues.

J is TRBJ1-5 and V is TRBV5-1, with D possibly being TRBD1 (5 bases). The CDR3 contains 13 residues. V was shortened by 0 bases and J by 4 bases, with 5 bases between the two germline ends. Per the germline V gene, CDR1 is SGHRS and CDR2 is YFSETQ. This CDR3 is CASSLGQNQPQHF. CDR3 bases: TGCGCCAGCAGCTTGGGACAGAATCAGCCCCAGCATTTT.

The V and J genes are TRBV19 and TRBJ2-1, with D tentatively TRBD2 (5 bases). The CDR3 consists of 13 residues. Germline V gene lookup returns CDR1 LNHDA and CDR2 SQIVND (reference sequence). Trimming pared 5 bases from V and 9 bases from J, leaving 14 bases between. The CDR3 nucleotides read TGTGCCAGTAGTCCCGGACTCGGAGTTGAGCAGTTCTTC. Its translation is CASSPGLGVEQFF. Drawing the rest from reference TRBV19 and TRBJ2-1, the complete variable domain is DGGITQSPKYLFRKEGQNVTLSCEQNLNHDAMYWYRQDPGQGLRLIYYSQIVNDFQKGDIAEGYSVSREKKESFPLTVTSAQKNPTAFYLCASSPGLGVEQFFGPGTRLTVL.